These 24 T cell receptor beta chains came from one sample sequenced in a study of T cells in Graves' hyperthyroidism and ophthalmopathy. RNA transcripts served as the template for amplifying TCR beta CDR3 regions. The primer set for the first-round RT-PCR of the TCR CDR3 was HTBI. TCRdb reprocessed the multiplex PCR reads via MiXCR and lists one record per CDR3 protein. The repertoire holds 540,000 or so distinct CDR3 sequences, with 46% as singletons. The specimen sequenced was peripheral blood or thyroid tissue (not recorded which). These TCRs come from an adult woman with Graves' disease, either hyperthyroidism or ophthalmopathy (not recorded which).

This clonotype was recorded a few times. V gene TRBV6-1 combines with J gene TRBJ1-6; D not certain. The ends were cut back, 6 bases at V and 2 bases at J, with 14 bases in the middle. The CDR3 is 16 residues long. The germline gives CDR1 MNHNS, CDR2 SASEGT. The CDR3 protein is CASRVNGAAYNSPLHF. The CDR3 nucleotides read TGTGCCAGCAGGGTAAACGGCGCCGCCTATAATTCACCCCTCCACTTT.

This clonotype was seen only once. This sequence joins TRBV29-1 and TRBJ2-5, with 7 bases identical to TRBD2. This CDR3 comprises 12 residues. The V and J ends lost 6 bases and 4 bases, in that order; junction bases with no gene match: 5. Germline CDR1 reads SQVTM; CDR2 reads ANQGSEA. In DNA, the CDR3 is TGCAGCGTGGAGACGGGAGGAGAGACCCAGTACTTC. It encodes CSVETGGETQYF.

The rearrangement uses TRBV7-2 and TRBJ1-1, with D perhaps TRBD1 (6 bases). CDR1 SGHTA and CDR2 FQGNSA come from the germline V gene. The CDR3 has 13 residues. V gave up 6 bases and J gave up 1 base, with 9 bases separating them. The CDR3 DNA reads TGTGCCAGCAGGGGACAATGGAACACTGAAGCTTTCTTT. This sequence encodes CASRGQWNTEAFF.

This clonotype has at least ten counts. The rearrangement uses TRBV9 and TRBJ1-2, with D unresolved. V was pared by 3 bases and J by 8 bases, with 11 bases between. The length of the CDR3 is 12 residues. Germline V gene data show CDR1 as SGDLS and CDR2 as YYNGEE. The CDR3 nucleotides are TGTGCCAGCAGCGACCGTACCATGGGCTACACCTTC. This sequence encodes CASSDRTMGYTF.

This clonotype has at least ten counts. The chain recombines TRBV25-1 with TRBJ2-7; 11 bases are a match to TRBD2. This CDR3 spans 15 amino acids. The germline V gene encodes CDR1 MGHDK and CDR2 SYGVNS. With V trimmed by 3 bases and J by 6 bases, 7 bases remained unmatched. Here the CDR3 reads CASSDTSGRRSEQYF. The CDR3 DNA sequence: TGTGCCAGCAGTGATACTAGCGGGAGAAGATCCGAGCAGTACTTC.

Concerning this clonotype: One end of the junction does not line up with germline, which may come from a read error. The J gene is TRBJ2-5, the V gene TRBV4-2; 8 bases are a match to TRBD1. Germline CDR1 reads LGHNA; CDR2 reads YNFKEQ. The CDR3 loop spans 16 amino acids. In nucleotides, the CDR3 is TGTGCCAGTAGCCAGAGAGGACAGGGAAAACAAGAGACCCAGTACTTC. It is translated as CASSQRGQGKQETQYF.

V is TRBV10-1 and J is TRBJ1-6; 9 bases are shared with TRBD1. The germline CDR1 and CDR2 sequences are WNHNN and SYGVQD (reference sequence). This CDR3 contains 15 residues. The ends lost 6 bases at V and 5 bases at J; junction bases unmatched: 5. The CDR3 sequence: CASRTQGANNSPLHF. The CDR3 nucleotides are TGCGCCAGCAGGACACAGGGGGCTAATAATTCACCCCTCCACTTT.

The V call is TRBV4-2, the J call TRBJ1-5; D gene ambiguous. This CDR3 has 17 residues. V was pared by 5 bases and J by 3 bases, with 20 bases between. CDR1 and CDR2 (germline): LGHNA, YNFKEQ. The CDR3 nucleotides are TGTGCCAGCAGCTCGGAACCGGGAGTCGGTAACAATCAGCCCCAGCATTTT. It translates to CASSSEPGVGNNQPQHF.

The chain combines TRBV7-2 with TRBJ2-5, with TRBD2 matching over 9 bases. Unmatched junction bases numbered 9, after V lost 2 bases and J lost 5 bases. The germline CDR1 and CDR2 sequences are SGHTA and FQGNSA. CDR3 length equals 16 residues. The CDR3 DNA reads TGTGCCAGCAGCTTATCGAGTAGCGGGAGAAGGGAGACCCAGTACTTC. The encoded protein is CASSLSSSGRRETQYF.

The CDR3 DNA reads TGTGCCAGCAACGTCCGACAGAGTAATTCACCCCTCCACTTT. It translates to CASNVRQSNSPLHF. V usage is TRBV9 and J usage is TRBJ1-6, with D possibly being TRBD1 (5 bases). V lost 6 bases and J lost 6, with 13 bases in between. Germline CDR1 is SGDLS and CDR2 is YYNGEE. This CDR3 has 14 residues.

Ten or more counts support this clonotype. The chain is built from TRBV13 and TRBJ2-7; no reliable D call. Germline V lookup: CDR1 PRHDT, CDR2 FYEKMQ (reference sequence). Trimming stripped 5 bases from V and 2 bases from J, with 16 bases between. The CDR3 has 15 amino acids. The CDR3 nucleotides read TGTGCCAGCAGCCCATCCCAAGCCACCCCCTACGAGCAGTACTTC. Translating gives CASSPSQATPYEQYF.

Ten or more counts support this clonotype. The gene calls are TRBV4-2 and TRBJ1-2; D call uncertain. The ends were cut back, 1 base at V and 2 bases at J, with 11 bases in the middle. Germline lookup yields CDR1 LGHNA and CDR2 YNFKEQ. The CDR3 has 15 amino acids. CDR3 in DNA: TGTGCCAGCAGCCAAGTCATGGGATCGAACTATGGCTACACCTTC. It translates to CASSQVMGSNYGYTF.

This clonotype was picked up one time. CDR3 region: CATSERYGEQYF. CDR3 DNA sequence: TGTGCCACCAGTGAACGATACGGGGAGCAGTACTTC. The chain combines TRBV24-1 with TRBJ2-5; D is possibly TRBD2 (5 bases). The CDR3 runs to 12 residues. Deletions cut 4 bases from V and 11 bases from J, with 13 bases between. Germline CDR1 is KGHDR and CDR2 is SFDVKD.

The chain links TRBV20-1 to TRBJ1-5, with D perhaps matching TRBD1 (6 bases). The germline V gene has CDR1 DFQATT and CDR2 SNEGSKA (reference sequence). Trimming stripped 4 bases from V and 2 bases from J, with 15 bases between. The CDR3 covers 15 residues. DNA for the CDR3: TGCAGTGCTACCTTAGTTGGGGGCGGCAATCAGCCCCAGCATTTT. It encodes CSATLVGGGNQPQHF.

The chain combines TRBV7-9 with TRBJ2-7; D possibly corresponds to TRBD2 (5 bases). CDR1 and CDR2 (germline): SEHNR, FQNEAQ (reference sequence). V was shortened by 1 base and J by 4 bases, with 8 bases between the two germline ends. CDR3 length: 13 amino acids. CDR3 nucleotide sequence: TGTGCCAGCAGCTTAGTTTGGGAGTACGAGCAGTACTTC. This translates into CASSLVWEYEQYF.

The table lists this clonotype with a few counts. One junction end disagrees with the germline gene, perhaps due to a read error. The chain carries TRBV7-7 and TRBJ2-2; TRBD1 agrees at 9 bases. Germline-derived CDR1 and CDR2 are SSHAT and FNYEAQ (reference sequence). This CDR3 comprises 19 residues. The CDR3 DNA sequence: TGTGCTAGCAGCTTACCGGGACAGGGACCTTCTTCCTATGCCGGGGAGCTGTTTTTT. This encodes CASSLPGQGPSSYAGELFF.

V gene TRBV29-1 combines with J gene TRBJ1-2; D is perhaps TRBD1 (6 bases). CDR3 length: 13 residues. CDR1 and CDR2 from the germline V gene are SQVTM and ANQGSEA. V gave up 6 bases and J gave up 4 bases, with 15 bases separating them. CDR3 amino acids: CSVQGGQLYGYTF. Written as DNA, the CDR3 is TGCAGCGTCCAGGGAGGACAGCTCTATGGCTACACCTTC. The full variable domain, rest sourced from reference TRBV29-1 and TRBJ1-2, is SAVISQKPSRDICQRGTSLTIQCQVDSQVTMMFWYRQQPGQSLTLIATANQGSEATYESGFVIDKFPISRPNLTFSTLTVSNMSPEDSSIYLCSVQGGQLYGYTFGSGTRLTVV.

The rearrangement uses TRBV12-3 or TRBV12-4 and TRBJ1-3, with D maybe TRBD1 (6 bases). Trimming removed 4 bases from V and 3 bases from J, with 7 bases in between. This CDR3 has 13 amino acids. For the CDR3, the DNA is TGTGCCAGCAGTTCCAGGGGTGGAAACACCATATATTTT. As protein: CASSSRGGNTIYF.

In its sample, this clonotype was seen many times. The rearrangement uses TRBV11-2 and TRBJ1-1, with 9 bases that match TRBD1. The CDR3 has 15 amino acids. V was clipped by 5 bases and J by 0 bases; unmatched bases: 4. Germline CDR1 SGHAT, CDR2 FQNNGV. CDR3 nucleotide sequence: TGTGCCAGCAGCGCGGGACAGGGCATGAACACTGAAGCTTTCTTT. It encodes CASSAGQGMNTEAFF. The whole variable domain, remainder taken from reference TRBV11-2 and TRBJ1-1, is EAGVAQSPRYKIIEKRQSVAFWCNPISGHATLYWYQQILGQGPKLLIQFQNNGVVDDSQLPKDRFSAERLKGVDSTLKIQPAKLEDSAVYLCASSAGQGMNTEAFFGQGTRLTVV.

This clonotype showed up many times. The V gene is TRBV5-1, the J gene TRBJ1-5, with D possibly matching TRBD1 (5 bases). Trimming removed 4 bases from V and 6 bases from J, with 11 bases in between. Germline assignment: CDR1 SGHRS and CDR2 YFSETQ. CDR3 length equals 13 residues. CDR3 residues: CASSPQGPQPQHF. Here the CDR3 DNA reads TGCGCCAGCAGCCCGCAGGGTCCTCAGCCCCAGCATTTT. Combining the CDR3 with reference TRBV5-1 and TRBJ1-5 gives the whole variable domain KAGVTQTPRYLIKTRGQQVTLSCSPISGHRSVSWYQQTPGQGLQFLFEYFSETQRNKGNFPGRFSGRQFSNSRSEMNVSTLELGDSALYLCASSPQGPQPQHFGDGTRLSIL.

The chain combines TRBV9 with TRBJ1-1, with TRBD1 matching 10 bases. Looked up from germline, CDR1 is SGDLS and CDR2 is YYNGEE. The CDR3 has 14 residues. V shed 7 bases and J 5 bases; nucleotides not matched to a gene: 8. The CDR3 DNA reads TGTGCCAGCGTCCTGACAGGGGGCGAAACTGAAGCTTTCTTT. The encoded protein is CASVLTGGETEAFF.

As for this clonotype: A much larger clone differs by one base, so this may be a read error. CDR3 nucleotide sequence: TGTGCCAGCGGCCTTAGGACAGTAAGCTACGAGCAGTACTTC. The encoded protein is CASGLRTVSYEQYF. The chain has TRBV7-3 and TRBJ2-7, with D possibly TRBD1 on 6 matching bases. The CDR3 runs 14 residues. V lost 8 bases to trimming and J lost 3 bases, with 17 bases between them. In germline, CDR1 is SGHTA, CDR2 FQGTGA.

This clonotype has just one count. This sequence joins TRBV20-1 and TRBJ1-4; D ambiguous. The germline V gene encodes CDR1 DFQATT and CDR2 SNEGSKA (reference sequence). There are 8 residues in the CDR3. Trimming removed 6 bases from V and 10 bases from J, with 3 bases in between. CDR3 nucleotides: TGCAGTGCCCTAAAACTGTTTTTT. As protein: CSALKLFF.

This sequence joins TRBV2 and TRBJ1-1; perhaps TRBD1 as D (6 bases). V dropped 0 bases and J dropped 7 bases, with 12 bases sitting between them. The CDR3 has 14 amino acids. Germline CDR1 SNHLY, CDR2 FYNNEI. CDR3 protein: CASSEAWQGNEAFF. In DNA, the CDR3 is TGTGCCAGCAGTGAAGCTTGGCAGGGGAATGAAGCTTTCTTT.